This TCR beta chain is from a study of blood T cell repertoires in COVID-19 (dated by TCRdb to 2018 to 2021). About the investigation overall: Samples covering the acute and convalescent phases of COVID-19 were provided by collaborators in the United States, Italy and Spain. The material from the prospective study consisted of cDNA or gDNA derived from T cells, B-cell-depleted T cells, or PBMCs. Subjects who had been exposed to COVID-19, were actively infected with it, or had recovered from it provided the deeply sampled blood TCRbeta repertoires that made up the dataset. The repertoires were released in a freely available public database meant as a resource for research on the immune response to SARS-CoV-2. The samples were drawn from the first 160 participants of the ongoing ImmuneRACE study and from 950 to 1,500 subjects provided by 6 global collaborators. Sample metadata almost always included a de-identified subject ID, COVID-19 status, age in years and sex. Where HLA class I and class II types were available, the types were taken from metadata supplied by the sample provider, not from assay-based typing.

Broader findings and caveats from the paper: The quantity of clinical and demographic metadata differed by source and by participant and was supplied without curation.

Collaborating institutions collected whole blood in K2EDTA tubes following their own protocols. For TCRbeta analysis, collaborators shipped samples as frozen whole blood, isolated PBMCs, or DNA extracted from either of those sample types. The immunoSEQ Assay, a bias-controlled multiplex PCR, was used to amplify TCRbeta CDR3 regions from genomic DNA. As for the original processing: Within the assay, amplification of reference gene primers was used to estimate how many nucleated cells each sample contained. To quantify the absolute abundance of each unique TCRbeta CDR3 rearrangement, sequence reads were collapsed and filtered. Productive Simpson clonality was computed per sample as the square root of Simpson's diversity index over productive rearrangements. In its TCRdb copy, this immuneACCESS table keeps in-frame sequences only and misses some clones. Where compared with another copy, unresolved V genes explain less than half of these, and the others have no known cause. For V, J and clone size, that table is used; D and trimming come from the DNA. In all, the sample holds 100,000 to 130,000 clones, and about 88% of those were seen once. Of the sample, 2.4% falls within the top ten clones.

Between the V and J ends, shortened by 4 bases and 0 bases respectively, the junction contains 10 bases. CDR1 and CDR2 were assigned from the germline V gene as SQVTM and ANQGSEA. From the cysteine through the phenylalanine, the CDR3 covers 14 amino acids. Only CDR3 DNA is held: 42 bases, read in frame from base 1. Of note for this clone: No antigen is known for it. The sample holds no much larger clone one base away, and base qualities are not on file.

The receptor was isolated from a human donor in a cohort sampled during active COVID-19. Specimen: peripheral blood. This receptor chain uses TRBV29-1 and TRBJ2-1, with no confident D gene call. The CDR3 protein sequence reads: CSVVSVSSYNEQFF. The DNA sequence is as follows: TGCAGCGTTGTGTCAGTCAGCTCCTACAATGAGCAGTTCTTC.